This T cell receptor (beta chain) was captured in a study of blood T cell repertoires in COVID-19. At the level of the study: The United States, Italy and Spain were the sources of the acute and convalescent COVID-19 samples. In each case, the material was cDNA or gDNA derived from T cells, B-cell-depleted T cells, or PBMCs.

This study enrolled people aged about 18 to 90 from about 26 US geographic areas. Each participant's cohort was designated according to participant-reported clinical history. This CDR3 comprises 15 residues. Germline values: CDR1 SGHTS, CDR2 YDEGEE. Trimming stripped 0 bases from V and 5 bases from J, with 15 bases between. TCRdb's table, derived via immunoSEQ multiplex PCR, lists solely in-frame clones and lacks some. The profile covers roughly 200,000 clones, with 89% appearing a single time and approximately 2.1% taken by the ten largest. The gene calls are TRBV5-8 and TRBJ2-7; D is perhaps TRBD1 (6 bases). This TCR was recovered from a woman aged 40 to 50 with acute COVID-19. The sequenced sample was PBMCs or T cells enriched from blood (not recorded which). CDR3 in amino acids: CASSLVRGVRDEQYF. The CDR3 bases are TGTGCCAGCAGCTTGGTCAGGGGTGTCCGGGACGAGCAGTACTTC.